This T cell receptor beta chain is drawn from a study of cytomegalovirus exposure and HLA in healthy donors. Study at large: The same platform was used for the 90 to 150 validation repertoires as for the approximately 730 first-cohort repertoires, as reported in a later analysis.

Profiling relied on immunoSEQ multiplex PCR, and the TCRdb table lists in-frame clones only, not all of them. There are a few hundred thousand clones in the sample; 86% occur only once, and about 0.8% lies in the top ten. Concerning this clone itself: No antigen is known for it.

In germline, CDR1 is MGHRA, CDR2 YSYEKL. Trimming removed 0 bases from V and 4 bases from J; junction bases left unmatched: 4. The CDR3 contains 16 residues. Study-level points and caveats: A few CMV-associated chains proved CMV antigen-specific in vitro.

The receptor's source is a woman in her late teens or twenties in good health and CMV-seronegative. The chain uses TRBV4-1 and TRBJ2-1; 9 bases map to TRBD1. The sequencing input was PBMCs. The CDR3 loop is CASSQDGQGIYNEQFF. The CDR3 coding sequence is TGCGCCAGCAGCCAAGATGGACAGGGGATATACAATGAGCAGTTCTTC.